Shown below are 12 T cell receptor beta chains from a single sample sequenced in a study of blood T cell repertoires in COVID-19. The table came from immunoSEQ multiplex PCR; TCRdb's copy has only in-frame clones and leaves some out. The sample consists of about 36,000 clones, around four fifths of them appearing once. Sequenced sample: peripheral blood. The receptors were sampled from a man in his fifties with active COVID-19.

The genes are TRBV19 and TRBJ2-7; D ambiguous. V shed 2 bases and J shed 2 bases, with 7 bases lying between them. The CDR3 is 13 residues long. Looked up from germline, CDR1 is LNHDA and CDR2 is SQIVND (reference sequence). The CDR3 loop reads CASSIQAPYEQYF. The CDR3 DNA follows: TGTGCCAGTAGTATACAGGCGCCCTACGAGCAGTACTTC.

V usage is TRBV18 and J usage is TRBJ1-5; 11 bases line up with TRBD1. Germline CDR1 and CDR2: KGHSH and LQKENI. V lost 4 bases to trimming and J lost 1 base; unmatched junction nucleotides: 9. This CDR3 region has 18 residues. The chain's CDR3 is CASSQPGQGGISNQPQHF. In DNA form, the CDR3 reads TGTGCCAGCTCACAGCCGGGACAGGGGGGTATCAGCAATCAGCCCCAGCATTTT.

This clone is judged medium-sized (0.01 to 0.1%). This rearrangement joins TRBV19 to TRBJ1-1; 7 nucleotides line up with TRBD1. CDR1 and CDR2 from the germline V gene are LNHDA and SQIVND (reference sequence). V lost 2 bases to trimming and J lost 7 bases; unmatched junction nucleotides: 4. The CDR3 contains 13 residues. The CDR3 is CASSILGGLEAFF. The DNA of the CDR3 is TGTGCCAGTAGTATATTAGGGGGCCTTGAAGCTTTCTTT.

The CDR3 reads CATTDSRTSGGSTDTQYF. CDR3 nucleotides: TGTGCCACCACAGACTCCAGGACTAGCGGGGGTAGCACAGATACGCAGTATTTT. The chain is built from TRBV19 and TRBJ2-3; TRBD2 matches at 13 bases. Germline lookup yields CDR1 LNHDA and CDR2 SQIVND (reference sequence). The CDR3 spans 18 residues. Trimming removed 10 bases from V and 0 bases from J; junction bases left unmatched: 13.

The chain employs TRBV15 and TRBJ1-3, with 7 bases matching TRBD1. Germline V gives CDR1 LNHNV, CDR2 YYDKDF (reference sequence). V was clipped by 0 bases and J by 2 bases; unmatched bases: 1. CDR3 length: 15 residues. CDR3 DNA sequence: TGTGCCACCAGCAGAGATGGGACAGCTGGAAACACCATATATTTT. Translating it yields CATSRDGTAGNTIYF.

The chain carries TRBV11-1 and TRBJ2-6, with TRBD2 identical over 7 bases. The V gene's germline CDR1 is SGHAT and CDR2 FQDESV (reference sequence). Trimming removed 0 bases from V and 2 bases from J; junction bases left unmatched: 4. This CDR3 spans 17 amino acids. The chain's CDR3 is CASSLAGGVAGANVLTF. In nucleotides, the CDR3 is TGTGCCAGCAGCTTAGCGGGGGGGGTAGCTGGGGCCAACGTCCTGACTTTC. The full variable domain, in which reference TRBV11-1 and TRBJ2-6 provide the parts outside the CDR3, is EAEVAQSPRYKITEKSQAVAFWCDPISGHATLYWYRQILGQGPELLVQFQDESVVDDSQLPKDRFSAERLKGVDSTLKIQPAELGDSAMYLCASSLAGGVAGANVLTFGAGSRLTVL.

The chain joins TRBV21-1 to TRBJ1-2. TRBV21-1 is tagged as a pseudogene. The CDR3 has 16 residues. CDR3 sequence: CASSKARGERDYGYTF. The CDR3 region has the DNA TGTGCCAGCAGCAAAGCGCGGGGGGAACGTGACTATGGCTACACCTTC.

This sequence joins TRBV7-8 and TRBJ2-1; no definite D call. V was pared by 5 bases and J by 3 bases, with 8 bases between. The CDR3 has 13 residues. Germline loops: CDR1 SGHVS, CDR2 FQNEAQ. In DNA form, the CDR3 reads TGTGCCAGCAGCGATCGCGGCTACAATGAGCAGTTCTTC. It is translated as CASSDRGYNEQFF.

The V call is TRBV19, the J call TRBJ1-3, with D perhaps TRBD1 (6 bases). Germline-derived CDR1 and CDR2 are LNHDA and SQIVND (reference sequence). Between the trimmed V and J ends, which lost 6 bases and 8 bases, there was a span of 20 bases. The CDR3 spans 15 residues. The CDR3 DNA follows: TGTGCCAGTAGCCCCCAGGGCGGGGGCGCGGACACCATATATTTT. It encodes CASSPQGGGADTIYF.

The J gene is TRBJ2-1, the V gene TRBV10-3, with TRBD2 as a possible D gene (6 bases). Trimming took 5 bases from V and 9 from J, leaving 17 bases between them. Germline V gene sequence: CDR1 ENHRY, CDR2 SYGVKD. This CDR3 spans 14 amino acids. The CDR3 here is CAISPPGLKVEQFF. The CDR3 coding sequence is TGTGCCATCAGTCCCCCGGGACTTAAGGTTGAGCAGTTCTTC.

This clone was counted between two and nine times. This rearrangement joins TRBV7-2 to TRBJ1-4; a possible D gene is TRBD1 (5 bases). The CDR3 is 13 residues long. The germline CDR1 and CDR2 sequences are SGHTA and FQGNSA. Trimming shortened V by 6 bases and J by 8 bases, and 13 bases separated the two germline ends. For the CDR3, the DNA is TGTGCCAGCAGGGGGGGAATCAGGGAAAAACTGTTTTTT. Amino acid sequence: CASRGGIREKLFF.

The chain uses TRBV6-5 and TRBJ2-7; D is possibly TRBD1 (6 bases). The CDR3 loop spans 12 amino acids. CDR1 and CDR2 (germline): MNHEY, SVGAGI. V was pared by 5 bases and J by 5 bases, with 10 bases between. The CDR3 region has the DNA TGTGCCAGCAGTCAGAACAGGGACGAGCAGTACTTC. This gives the protein CASSQNRDEQYF.